The sequence of this T cell receptor (beta chain) was determined in a study of blood T cell repertoires in COVID-19. CDR3 length: 12 amino acids. The V end was cut by 5 bases, the J end by 5 bases, with 9 bases between. Germline assignment: CDR1 MDHEN and CDR2 SYDVKM. Generated by immunoSEQ multiplex PCR, the TCRdb table keeps only in-frame clones and is missing some. The sample comprises tens of thousands of clones, 85% to 90% of which are singletons, and more than 50% rests with the top ten. The TCR originated in a man in his 70s with acute or convalescent COVID-19. The V and J genes are TRBV28 and TRBJ2-5; D gene uncertain. Sequenced material: peripheral blood. Written as DNA, the CDR3 is TGTGCCAGCAGTAGAGATGAGGAGACCCAGTACTTC. Amino acids: CASSRDEETQYF.